This TCR beta chain came from a study of blood T cell repertoires in COVID-19. Overall study context: Donors in the United States, Italy and Spain gave samples during acute or convalescent COVID-19. From T cells, B-cell-depleted T cells, or PBMCs came the material, which was cDNA or gDNA.

The CDR3 contains 14 residues. Under the authors' procedure: Reference gene primer amplification yielded estimated nucleated cell counts. Assay used: immunoSEQ multiplex PCR; TCRdb lists only in-frame clones, some missing. The DNA was the basis for D and trimming; V, J and clone size are from that table. Here the sample spans hundreds of thousands of clones, approximately 86% being singletons. The TCR comes from a woman in her forties or fifties with active or convalescent COVID-19. The sample consisted of peripheral blood. The chain carries TRBV7-5 and TRBJ1-4. TRBV7-5 is labeled a pseudogene. CDR3 bases: TGTGTCAGAAGCCCCGGGGGGCAGAGGGAAAAACTGTTTTTT. Its translation: CVRSPGGQREKLFF.